These 14 T cell receptor beta chains share one sample of origin, sequenced in a study of glioma-infiltrating T cells. TCR alpha and beta CDR3 regions were amplified from RNA using iRepertoire nested multiplex PCR. TCRdb re-analysed the multiplex PCR reads in MiXCR, keeping a single row per CDR3 protein. The table shows more than 350,000 distinct CDR3 sequences, with 41% occurring only once. The sample comprised glioma tissue, nonneoplastic brain tissue, or PBMCs (not recorded which). The receptors derive from a human donor with low-grade glioma or glioblastoma, undergoing nonglioma brain surgery, or in good health (not recorded which).

Worth noting for this clonotype: It may be a read error: a sequence one base away is much more abundant. A read error is likely, as this CDR3 ends without the conserved phenylalanine or tryptophan. The chain couples TRBV6-1 to TRBJ2-1; TRBD1 might be the D (6 bases). This CDR3 spans 14 amino acids. V was shortened by 4 bases and J by 7 bases, with 14 bases between the two germline ends. Per germline, CDR1 MNHNS and CDR2 SASEGT. The CDR3 region has the DNA TGTGCCAGCAGTGTTAGACCAGGGGAGAATGAGCAGTTCCTC. It encodes CASSVRPGENEQFL.

The chain has TRBV19 and TRBJ1-1, with D uncertain. This CDR3 is 12 amino acids long. V was clipped by 8 bases and J by 10 bases, with 17 bases between them. The V gene's germline CDR1 is LNHDA and CDR2 SQIVND (reference sequence). CDR3 nucleotide sequence: TGTGCCAGTTCGGCGGGAGGTGATGGAGCTTTCTTT. It specifies CASSAGGDGAFF.

In the case of this clonotype: A much larger clone lies one base from this, so it may be a read error. V gene TRBV20-1 combines with J gene TRBJ2-3; 8 positions match TRBD2. The CDR3 runs to 15 residues. V trimming: 5 bases; J trimming: 3 bases; junction bases outside the gene matches: 10. Per the germline V gene, CDR1 is DFQATT and CDR2 is SNEGSKA (reference sequence). CDR3 bases: TGCAGTGCTCAGGCAGCGGGAGAGAAGACAGATACGCAGTATTTT. It translates to CSAQAAGEKTDTQYF.

V usage is TRBV2 and J usage is TRBJ2-5; 10 nucleotides align to TRBD2. CDR3 length: 13 residues. V gave up 2 bases and J gave up 12 bases; unmatched junction bases: 6. Germline CDR1 reads SNHLY; CDR2 reads FYNNEI. The CDR3 coding sequence is TGTGCCAGCAGTGAACGAAGCGGGAGGGAAGAGTACTTC. As protein: CASSERSGREEYF.

Remarks on this clonotype: This may be a read error, as it is one base from a much larger clone. V is TRBV20-1 and J is TRBJ1-1, with TRBD1 matching over 7 bases. The CDR3 sequence is 14 residues long. The germline V gene has CDR1 DFQATT and CDR2 SNEGSKA (reference sequence). CDR3 in amino acids: CSATREGADTEASF. DNA for the CDR3: TGCAGTGCTACCCGGGAGGGGGCGGACACTGAAGCTTCCTTT.

Comments on this clonotype: This may come from a read error, since a much larger clone is one base off. V usage is TRBV27 and J usage is TRBJ2-2; 7 nucleotides align to TRBD1. Germline-derived CDR1 and CDR2 are MNHEY and SMNVEV (reference sequence). This CDR3 comprises 15 residues. DNA for the CDR3: TGTGCCGGCAGCCGACAGGGCCCCAGCACCGGGGAGCTGTTTTTT. Translated, it gives CAGSRQGPSTGELFF.

This clonotype was detected many times. The chain joins TRBV28 to TRBJ1-1; tentatively, D is TRBD1 (6 bases). The germline V gene has CDR1 MDHEN and CDR2 SYDVKM. V lost 6 bases, J lost 1 base, and 9 bases lay in between. This CDR3 has 13 amino acids. This CDR3 is CASRDSSNTEAFF. The CDR3 DNA is TGTGCCAGCAGGGACAGTTCGAACACTGAAGCTTTCTTT.

This clonotype turned up a few times. At one of its ends the junction is not consistent with the germline gene, which may arise from a read error. The J gene is TRBJ1-1, the V gene TRBV5-1; D remains unclear. CDR1 is SGHRS, CDR2 YFSETQ, per germline. This CDR3 region has 14 residues. CDR3 nucleotides: TGTGCCAGCAGCTTGGAAAATCGGGGCACTGAAGCTTTCTTT. The encoded protein is CASSLENRGTEAFF.

The chain recombines TRBV3-1 with TRBJ2-5; D is possibly TRBD2 (5 bases). Trimming took 0 bases from V and 5 from J, leaving 16 bases between them. Per the germline V gene, CDR1 is LGHDT and CDR2 is YNNKEL (reference sequence). There are 16 residues in the CDR3. The CDR3 spells CASSQDGLAGSETQYF. The CDR3 DNA follows: TGTGCCAGCAGCCAAGATGGACTGGCGGGTTCGGAGACCCAGTACTTC.

Comments on this clonotype: This sequence may be a read error, since a much larger clone differs from it by one base. The chain carries TRBV6-2 or TRBV6-3 and TRBJ2-1, with 9 bases lining up with TRBD2. The CDR3 totals 16 residues. Germline-derived CDR1 and CDR2 are MNHEY and SVGEGT. CDR3 sequence reads: CASSYAGTSSYSEQFF. CDR3 coding DNA: TGTGCCAGCAGTTACGCCGGGACTAGCTCCTACAGTGAGCAGTTCTTC.

V and J are TRBV29-1 and TRBJ2-7, with 8 bases identical to TRBD1. The CDR3 is made up of 13 amino acids. The germline V gene has CDR1 SQVTM and CDR2 ANQGSEA. The V gene end was trimmed by 2 bases and the J gene end by 5 bases; junction bases not matched to a gene: 5. The CDR3 region has the DNA TGCAGCGTTGAACCAGGGGGCCTCGACGAGCAGTACTTC. It encodes CSVEPGGLDEQYF.

The chain couples TRBV28 to TRBJ1-2, with 8 bases that match TRBD1. Losses at the gene ends were 2 bases for V and 7 bases for J; bases not matched to a gene: 9. CDR1 and CDR2 from the germline V gene are MDHEN and SYDVKM. The CDR3 extends over 15 amino acids. This chain's CDR3 is CASSLPDRGDGGYTF. In DNA, the CDR3 is TGTGCCAGCAGTTTACCAGACAGGGGCGATGGTGGCTACACCTTC.

The chain links TRBV28 to TRBJ2-3, with D unresolved. The germline V and J ends were trimmed by 7 bases and 5 bases, with 13 bases remaining between them. This CDR3 region has 13 residues. From germline, CDR1 is MDHEN and CDR2 SYDVKM. CDR3: CASNALTGDTQYF. The CDR3 region has the DNA TGTGCCAGCAACGCACTAACGGGAGATACGCAGTATTTT.

This clonotype occurred many times. The chain has TRBV27 and TRBJ1-6, with D perhaps TRBD1 (6 bases). The CDR3 is 15 residues long. The germline V gene encodes CDR1 MNHEY and CDR2 SMNVEV (reference sequence). Trimming stripped 5 bases from V and 9 bases from J, with 17 bases between. Here the CDR3 DNA reads TGTGCCAGCAGTCCCCTAGGGACATATCTTTCACCCCTCCACTTT. Translation gives CASSPLGTYLSPLHF.